These 22 T cell receptor beta chains were sequenced from one sample in a study of T cell responses to AZD1222 COVID-19 vaccine. Measured with immunoSEQ multiplex PCR; TCRdb has only the in-frame clones, and not every one. The sample lists tens of thousands of clones, about 88% occurring once. The specimen was peripheral blood, collected on day 0 of AZD1222 vaccination. These TCRs come from an adult in good health.

This sequence joins TRBV4-3 and TRBJ1-2; unclear D gene. The germline gives CDR1 LGHNA, CDR2 YSLEER. CDR3 size: 13 residues. V lost 4 bases and J lost 0, with 6 bases in between. CDR3 bases: TGCGCCAGCAGCCGCGATACTAACTATGGCTACACCTTC. Amino acid sequence: CASSRDTNYGYTF.

The V and J genes are TRBV19 and TRBJ2-3; D possibly corresponds to TRBD2 (6 bases). This CDR3 spans 16 amino acids. V was cut by 3 bases and J by 1 base, with 14 bases left in between. Looked up from germline, CDR1 is LNHDA and CDR2 is SQIVND (reference sequence). The CDR3 DNA sequence: TGTGCCAGTAGTATCTTGGCGGGAATACGCACAGATACGCAGTATTTT. It yields the protein CASSILAGIRTDTQYF.

The chain joins TRBV12-3 or TRBV12-4 to TRBJ1-5; no definite D call. CDR3 length: 12 amino acids. The germline V and J ends were trimmed by 1 base and 7 bases, with 5 bases remaining between them. CDR3 amino acids: CASSLEGQPQHF. CDR3 DNA: TGTGCCAGCAGTTTAGAAGGCCAGCCCCAGCATTTT.

This chain links TRBV19 with TRBJ1-3, with D possibly being TRBD1 (5 bases). CDR1 is LNHDA, CDR2 SQIVND, per germline (reference sequence). The CDR3 extends over 18 amino acids. The V end was cut by 6 bases, the J end by 0 bases, with 21 bases between. The CDR3 DNA sequence: TGTGCCAGTAGCATTGGGGCTATCGGACCAACCTCTGGAAACACCATATATTTT. Its protein product is CASSIGAIGPTSGNTIYF.

The genes are TRBV4-3 and TRBJ1-2; D call uncertain. The V gene lost 3 bases and the J gene lost 6 bases, with 11 bases spanning the gap. Germline values: CDR1 LGHNA, CDR2 YSLEER. There are 13 residues in the CDR3. The CDR3 sequence is CASSHPGFDGYTF. The DNA of the CDR3 is TGCGCCAGCAGCCATCCCGGATTCGATGGCTACACCTTC.

The chain couples TRBV27 to TRBJ1-4; 7 nucleotides align to TRBD1. The junction had 9 bases not matched to a gene; V was cut back by 5 bases and J by 3 bases. Germline V gene data show CDR1 as MNHEY and CDR2 as SMNVEV (reference sequence). This CDR3 is built from 16 residues. CDR3 nucleotides: TGTGCCAGCAGTGAACAGACAGGGTTTTCTAATGAAAAACTGTTTTTT. It codes for CASSEQTGFSNEKLFF.

J is TRBJ2-1 and V is TRBV5-1; possible D gene TRBD1, 5 bases. The CDR3 is 17 residues long. The germline gives CDR1 SGHRS, CDR2 YFSETQ. V gave up 1 base and J gave up 4 bases, with 18 bases separating them. For the CDR3, the DNA is TGCGCCAGCAGCTTGTTCAGGGATCGAAGGGTTTACAATGAGCAGTTCTTC. The encoded protein is CASSLFRDRRVYNEQFF.

This clone was detected a few times. This chain connects TRBV7-9 to TRBJ1-4; D is undetermined. The CDR3 extends over 17 amino acids. Germline CDR1 and CDR2: SEHNR and FQNEAQ (reference sequence). V gave up 2 bases and J gave up 4 bases, with 17 bases separating them. CDR3 sequence reads: CASSLPRAPTFNEKLFF. The DNA of the CDR3 is TGTGCCAGCAGCTTACCTCGGGCACCCACCTTTAATGAAAAACTGTTTTTT.

The V gene is TRBV7-9, the J gene TRBJ1-6, with D possibly being TRBD1 (5 bases). The V end was cut by 5 bases, the J end by 14 bases, with 13 bases between. Germline V lookup: CDR1 SEHNR, CDR2 FQNEAQ (reference sequence). This CDR3 spans 12 amino acids. The CDR3 spells CASSPWVGALHF. CDR3 DNA: TGTGCCAGCAGCCCTTGGGTAGGGGCCCTCCACTTT.

This chain joins TRBV4-1 and TRBJ2-3; 7 bases agree with TRBD1. Germline V gene sequence: CDR1 MGHRA, CDR2 YSYEKL. Germline trimming cut 0 bases from V and 0 bases from J; bases unmatched to any gene: 9. The length of the CDR3 is 18 residues. The CDR3, as DNA: TGCGCCAGCAGCCAAGAAACAGGGGACATTACTAGCACAGATACGCAGTATTTT. Residues: CASSQETGDITSTDTQYF.

The chain combines TRBV28 with TRBJ2-1; the match to TRBD1 covers 10 bases. CDR1 and CDR2 from the germline V gene are MDHEN and SYDVKM. The length of the CDR3 is 15 residues. J lost 1 base, V lost 4 bases, and 1 base had no gene match. The CDR3 DNA sequence: TGTGCCAGCAGTTCGGGACAGGGGTCCTACAATGAGCAGTTCTTC. It encodes CASSSGQGSYNEQFF.

This clone was seen once. The rearrangement joins TRBV5-4 to TRBJ2-1; D is possibly TRBD2 (6 bases). Looked up from germline, CDR1 is SGHNT and CDR2 is YYREEE (reference sequence). The CDR3 spans 15 residues. V was shortened by 4 bases and J by 8 bases, with 19 bases between the two germline ends. In DNA form, the CDR3 reads TGTGCCAGCAGCAGGAGTGTCCGGGAGCGCTATGAGCAGTTCTTC. This translates into CASSRSVRERYEQFF.

The chain couples TRBV7-9 to TRBJ1-1, with a tentative D call TRBD1 (5 bases). Deletions cut 7 bases from V and 4 bases from J, with 13 bases between. The CDR3 consists of 13 residues. Germline V gives CDR1 SEHNR, CDR2 FQNEAQ (reference sequence). The CDR3 protein is CASKDSGATEAFF. CDR3 DNA sequence: TGTGCCAGCAAAGACAGCGGGGCCACTGAAGCTTTCTTT.

This clone was seen a handful of times. V and J are TRBV4-2 and TRBJ2-5; D possibly uses TRBD1 or TRBD2 (6 bases each). V lost 4 bases to trimming and J lost 0 bases, with 15 bases between them. Germline assignment: CDR1 LGHNA and CDR2 YNFKEQ. There are 16 residues in the CDR3. CDR3 DNA sequence: TGTGCCAGCAGCCTGTGGGGGGCCAGAAACCAAGAGACCCAGTACTTC. Protein: CASSLWGARNQETQYF.

The chain combines TRBV4-3 with TRBJ1-4; D remains unclear. There are 15 residues in the CDR3. Deletions cut 0 bases from V and 4 bases from J, with 9 bases between. Germline loops: CDR1 LGHNA, CDR2 YSLEER. The DNA of the CDR3 is TGCGCCAGCAGCCAAGATCAAGGGATTAATGAAAAACTGTTTTTT. It encodes CASSQDQGINEKLFF.

The chain uses TRBV3-1 (or the pseudogene TRBV3-2) and TRBJ1-1; 8 nucleotides agree with TRBD1. The germline CDR1 and CDR2 sequences are LGHDT and YNNKEL (reference sequence). The CDR3 contains 14 residues. Unmatched junction bases numbered 5, after V lost 4 bases and J lost 4 bases. CDR3 residues: CASSPRQGSTEAFF. The DNA of the CDR3 is TGTGCCAGCAGCCCACGACAGGGGAGCACTGAAGCTTTCTTT.

The chain is built from TRBV7-9 and TRBJ2-1; 9 bases line up with TRBD2. The CDR3 extends over 15 amino acids. CDR1 is SEHNR, CDR2 FQNEAQ, per germline (reference sequence). J was trimmed by 8 bases and V by 6 bases; bases with no gene match: 11. CDR3 DNA sequence: TGTGCCAGCAGTTCTCCCAGCGGGGGGTTGTATGAGCAGTTCTTC. The encoded protein is CASSSPSGGLYEQFF.

This chain uses TRBV14 with TRBJ1-2, with no clear D. V dropped 2 bases and J dropped 2 bases, with 6 bases sitting between them. This CDR3 region has 13 residues. Per germline, CDR1 SGHDN and CDR2 FVKESK. The CDR3 sequence: CASSQTENYGYTF. DNA of the CDR3: TGTGCCAGCAGCCAAACGGAGAACTATGGCTACACCTTC.

The rearrangement uses TRBV6-6 and TRBJ2-5; tentatively, D is TRBD2 (6 bases). Germline V gene data show CDR1 as MNHNY and CDR2 as SVGAGI (reference sequence). V was trimmed by 4 bases and J by 2 bases, leaving 8 bases between them. The CDR3 extends over 13 amino acids. The CDR3 is CASSWGLQETQYF. The DNA for the CDR3 is TGTGCCAGCAGTTGGGGACTTCAAGAGACCCAGTACTTC.

V gene TRBV3-1 (or the pseudogene TRBV3-2) combines with J gene TRBJ1-1, with unresolved D. CDR3 length equals 14 residues. Trimming pared 3 bases from V and 4 bases from J, leaving 12 bases between. Germline V CDR1 and CDR2: LGHDT, YNNKEL (reference sequence). The CDR3 spells CASSQAEGSTEAFF. Written as DNA, the CDR3 is TGTGCCAGCAGCCAGGCGGAAGGGAGCACTGAAGCTTTCTTT.

The chain links TRBV6-6 to TRBJ1-5; unclear D gene. The CDR3 extends over 14 amino acids. CDR1 is MNHNY, CDR2 SVGAGI, per germline (reference sequence). Trimming pared 8 bases from V and 1 base from J, leaving 12 bases between. CDR3 residues: CASRWGVSNQPQHF. Written as DNA, the CDR3 is TGTGCCAGCCGTTGGGGAGTGAGCAATCAGCCCCAGCATTTT.

This sequence joins TRBV9 and TRBJ1-5; 12 nucleotides agree with TRBD1. CDR1 SGDLS and CDR2 YYNGEE come from the germline V gene. This CDR3 region has 15 residues. V lost 4 bases, J lost 6 bases, and 5 bases stayed unmatched. DNA of the CDR3: TGTGCCAGCAGCCGCGGGACAGGGGGCCGTCAGCCCCAGCATTTT. Translation gives CASSRGTGGRQPQHF.